The 27 T cell receptor beta chains given below trace back to one sample, sequenced in a study of blood T cell repertoires in COVID-19. Assay used: immunoSEQ multiplex PCR; TCRdb lists only in-frame clones, some missing. Of some 150,000 clones listed, 75% to 90% are singletons. Sequenced sample: peripheral blood. The receptors here all came from a woman aged 55 to 70 with COVID-19, enrolled during active disease.

This clone was observed a single time. The chain has TRBV5-1 and TRBJ2-5, with no clear D. Per the germline V gene, CDR1 is SGHRS and CDR2 is YFSETQ. The ends were cut back, 0 bases at V and 0 bases at J, with 6 bases in the middle. This CDR3 comprises 14 residues. The CDR3 here is CASSLVADQETQYF. DNA of the CDR3: TGCGCCAGCAGCTTGGTGGCAGACCAAGAGACCCAGTACTTC.

This chain connects TRBV5-1 to TRBJ2-7; the D gene is possibly TRBD2 (5 bases). This CDR3 is built from 16 residues. Germline V CDR1 and CDR2: SGHRS, YFSETQ. V lost 0 bases and J 3 bases, leaving 16 bases between the germline ends. As DNA, the CDR3 is TGCGCCAGCAGCTTGGCCGGAGGTGGGCCGTACTACGAGCAGTACTTC. It codes for CASSLAGGGPYYEQYF.

The rearrangement uses TRBV5-1 and TRBJ1-4, with a weak D call TRBD1 (6 bases). CDR3 length: 14 residues. V was pared by 3 bases and J by 5 bases, with 11 bases between. Germline values: CDR1 SGHRS, CDR2 YFSETQ. The CDR3 sequence is CASSWGQENEKLFF. As DNA, the CDR3 is TGCGCCAGCAGCTGGGGGCAGGAAAATGAAAAACTGTTTTTT.

The chain recombines TRBV9 with TRBJ2-3, with 9 bases identical to TRBD2. The CDR3 length is 15 residues. Germline V gene sequence: CDR1 SGDLS, CDR2 YYNGEE. The V and J ends lost 6 bases and 0 bases, in that order; junction bases with no gene match: 5. DNA of the CDR3: TGTGCCAGCAAGGGCGGGGGGGCTAGCACAGATACGCAGTATTTT. Translation gives CASKGGGASTDTQYF. Complete variable domain (other parts from reference TRBV9 and TRBJ2-3): DSGVTQTPKHLITATGQRVTLRCSPRSGDLSVYWYQQSLDQGLQFLIQYYNGEERAKGNILERFSAQQFPDLHSELNLSSLELGDSALYFCASKGGGASTDTQYFGPGTRLTVL.

The chain combines TRBV7-9 with TRBJ1-2, with TRBD1 as a possible D gene (6 bases). Germline assignment: CDR1 SEHNR and CDR2 FQNEAQ (reference sequence). This CDR3 comprises 13 residues. V lost 5 bases and J lost 7, with 14 bases in between. The CDR3 protein is CASSPQGHGGYTF. The CDR3 nucleotides are TGTGCCAGCAGCCCCCAGGGGCACGGTGGCTACACCTTC.

This clone was observed a handful of times. The V call is TRBV4-1, the J call TRBJ1-5; a possible D gene is TRBD1 (5 bases). The CDR3 contains 14 residues. Germline V gene data show CDR1 as MGHRA and CDR2 as YSYEKL. Trimming removed 3 bases from V and 4 bases from J, with 10 bases in between. CDR3 sequence: CASSHREGNQPQHF. The DNA of the CDR3 is TGCGCCAGCAGCCACAGGGAGGGAAATCAGCCCCAGCATTTT.

The chain has TRBV7-9 and TRBJ2-3; the D gene is possibly TRBD1 (5 bases). This CDR3 is 17 amino acids long. With 6 bases removed from V and 2 bases from J, the gap between germline ends came to 21 bases. Germline assignment: CDR1 SEHNR and CDR2 FQNEAQ (reference sequence). The CDR3 bases are TGTGCCAGCAGATACACAAGAGACAGATTCTCCACAGATACGCAGTATTTT. Its protein is CASRYTRDRFSTDTQYF.

This sequence joins TRBV12-5 and TRBJ2-6, with 7 bases identical to TRBD1. With V trimmed by 6 bases and J by 1 base, 9 bases remained unmatched. The CDR3 is 17 amino acids. Germline CDR1 is LGHNT and CDR2 is FRNRAP. CDR3 sequence (DNA): TGTGCTAGTGGGCGGACAGGCTTAAGGTCTGGGGCCAACGTCCTGACTTTC. It yields the protein CASGRTGLRSGANVLTF.

The chain has TRBV18 and TRBJ2-7, with 9 nucleotides matching TRBD1. This CDR3 is built from 14 residues. Germline V gene data show CDR1 as KGHSH and CDR2 as LQKENI. V was pared by 3 bases and J by 3 bases, with 3 bases of the junction left unmatched. The CDR3 sequence is CASSPLDRGYEQYF. The CDR3, as DNA: TGTGCCAGCTCACCTTTGGACAGGGGCTACGAGCAGTACTTC.

The J gene is TRBJ2-3, the V gene TRBV7-2, with 10 bases matching TRBD1. This CDR3 is 16 amino acids long. V was clipped by 1 base and J by 3 bases; unmatched bases: 4. CDR1 is SGHTA and CDR2 is FQGNSA in the germline V gene. The DNA for the CDR3 is TGTGCCAGCAGCTTAGGTTCGGGACAGGGGACAGATACGCAGTATTTT. Translation: CASSLGSGQGTDTQYF.

The chain combines TRBV6-5 with TRBJ2-7; D ambiguous. There are 14 residues in the CDR3. V lost 0 bases to trimming and J lost 1 base, with 7 bases between them. Germline CDR1 MNHEY, CDR2 SVGAGI. CDR3 coding DNA: TGTGCCAGCAGTTACTCAATAGTTTCCTACGAGCAGTACTTC. Translated: CASSYSIVSYEQYF.

A few counts support this clone. V usage is TRBV5-1 and J usage is TRBJ1-1, with D possibly TRBD1 on 6 matching bases. Germline V gene lookup returns CDR1 SGHRS and CDR2 YFSETQ. Trimming removed 4 bases from V and 5 bases from J, with 21 bases in between. This CDR3 contains 16 residues. CDR3 nucleotide sequence: TGCGCCAGCAGCCAAGTGGCGGACAGCCCGGGGACTGAAGCTTTCTTT. Amino acid sequence: CASSQVADSPGTEAFF.

J is TRBJ2-2 and V is TRBV12-3 or TRBV12-4; the match to TRBD1 covers 8 bases. The length of the CDR3 is 13 residues. After removal of 4 bases from V and 7 bases from J, the junction contained 2 bases not matched to a gene. CDR3 protein: CASSWTGNGELFF. The CDR3, as DNA: TGTGCCAGCAGTTGGACAGGGAACGGGGAGCTGTTTTTT.

V gene TRBV7-9 combines with J gene TRBJ2-3, with 9 positions matching TRBD2. The germline V gene has CDR1 SEHNR and CDR2 FQNEAQ (reference sequence). The CDR3 is made up of 14 amino acids. V gave up 1 base and J gave up 8 bases; unmatched junction bases: 4. DNA of the CDR3: TGTGCCAGCAGCTTAGGACTAGCGGTATTTACGCAGTATTTT. Amino acids: CASSLGLAVFTQYF.

In this sample, this clone turned up once. The chain uses TRBV24-1 and TRBJ1-6; the D gene is possibly TRBD1 (6 bases). Germline loops: CDR1 KGHDR, CDR2 SFDVKD. Trimming pared 4 bases from V and 9 bases from J, leaving 21 bases between. This CDR3 contains 17 residues. The CDR3 bases are TGTGCCACCAGTGAGTTACTTCCGGGACACCCTACTTCACCCCTCCACTTT. Encoded protein: CATSELLPGHPTSPLHF.

The chain links TRBV29-1 to TRBJ1-1; 8 bases align to TRBD1. This CDR3 comprises 12 residues. CDR1 and CDR2 from the germline V gene are SQVTM and ANQGSEA. V lost 6 bases, J lost 4 bases, and 4 bases stayed unmatched. The CDR3, as DNA: TGCAGCGTCCGACAGGGGCTCACTGAAGCTTTCTTT. Protein product: CSVRQGLTEAFF.

The V gene is TRBV4-1, the J gene TRBJ1-4; 9 nucleotides match TRBD1. This CDR3 is 15 amino acids long. CDR1 and CDR2 (germline): MGHRA, YSYEKL. Germline trimming cut 5 bases from V and 3 bases from J; bases unmatched to any gene: 4. The CDR3 sequence: CASSIRDRANEKLFF. The CDR3 DNA reads as TGCGCCAGCAGCATCCGGGACAGGGCTAATGAAAAACTGTTTTTT.

The chain has TRBV11-2 and TRBJ2-5; TRBD2 is a possible D gene (6 bases). The CDR3 length is 14 residues. Germline V gene lookup returns CDR1 SGHAT and CDR2 FQNNGV. Trimming removed 1 base from V and 5 bases from J, with 11 bases in between. In DNA, the CDR3 is TGTGCCAGCAGCTTAGGGGCGGGGATTGAGACCCAGTACTTC. It translates to CASSLGAGIETQYF.

V and J are TRBV19 and TRBJ1-5; D gene unclear. Trimming pared 4 bases from V and 3 bases from J, leaving 13 bases between. There are 15 residues in the CDR3. The germline gives CDR1 LNHDA, CDR2 SQIVND (reference sequence). CDR3 in amino acids: CASSRVERINQPQHF. DNA for the CDR3: TGTGCCAGTAGTAGGGTCGAGCGAATCAATCAGCCCCAGCATTTT.

J is TRBJ1-2 and V is TRBV11-2; possible D gene TRBD1, 5 bases. Germline V lookup: CDR1 SGHAT, CDR2 FQNNGV. Trimming shortened V by 2 bases and J by 5 bases, and 12 bases separated the two germline ends. The CDR3 has 14 amino acids. The CDR3 DNA reads as TGTGCCAGCAGCTTAAACAGCCAGGGATATGGCTACACCTTC. Translated, it gives CASSLNSQGYGYTF.

The V call is TRBV7-9, the J call TRBJ2-1; 7 nucleotides agree with TRBD1. V lost 11 bases, J lost 0 bases, and 7 bases stayed unmatched. The CDR3 spans 14 residues. The germline gives CDR1 SEHNR, CDR2 FQNEAQ (reference sequence). Written as DNA, the CDR3 is TGTGCCGGACAGGTTCCTCGCTCCTACAATGAGCAGTTCTTC. Amino acid sequence: CAGQVPRSYNEQFF. Variable domain in full (rest from reference TRBV7-9 and TRBJ2-1): DTGVSQNPRHKITKRGQNVTFRCDPISEHNRLYWYRQTLGQGPEFLTYFQNEAQLEKSRLLSDRFSAERPKGSFSTLEIQRTEQGDSAMYLCAGQVPRSYNEQFFGPGTRLTVL.

The genes are TRBV5-6 and TRBJ1-2, with a weak D call TRBD1 (6 bases). Per germline, CDR1 SGHDT and CDR2 YYEEEE. CDR3 length: 13 amino acids. Trimming removed 3 bases from V and 7 bases from J, with 13 bases in between. In DNA form, the CDR3 reads TGTGCCAGCAGCTGGGGGCGAGGCGGTGGCTACACCTTC. This sequence encodes CASSWGRGGGYTF.

DNA of the CDR3: TGTGCCAGCAGTCTAGAACGGACAGGCTCCTACGAGCAGTACTTC. As protein: CASSLERTGSYEQYF. The V call is TRBV6-5, the J call TRBJ2-7; 7 bases agree with TRBD1. Trimming removed 5 bases from V and 0 bases from J; junction bases left unmatched: 7. From germline, CDR1 is MNHEY and CDR2 SVGAGI. The CDR3 has 15 amino acids.

The J gene is TRBJ2-1, the V gene TRBV10-3; the D is unclear. The V end was cut by 4 bases, the J end by 4 bases, with 5 bases between. CDR1 is ENHRY, CDR2 SYGVKD, per germline. The CDR3 spans 12 residues. This CDR3 reads CAISARYNEQFF. The CDR3 DNA reads as TGTGCCATCAGTGCTCGTTACAATGAGCAGTTCTTC.

The CDR3 is CASSLNRPMNTEAFF. In DNA form, the CDR3 reads TGTGCCAGCAGCTTAAACAGACCCATGAACACTGAAGCTTTCTTT. The rearrangement uses TRBV7-3 and TRBJ1-1; no clear D. Germline assignment: CDR1 SGHTA and CDR2 FQGTGA. CDR3 length: 15 amino acids. V lost 1 base, J lost 0 bases, and 9 bases lay in between.

The V gene is TRBV5-5, the J gene TRBJ2-1; TRBD1 agrees at 7 bases. There are 15 residues in the CDR3. The germline V gene has CDR1 SGHKS and CDR2 YYEKEE (reference sequence). Germline trimming cut 4 bases from V and 10 bases from J; bases unmatched to any gene: 14. The CDR3 reads CASSAQLDRSGEQFF. The CDR3 DNA sequence: TGTGCCAGCAGCGCACAATTGGACAGGTCCGGAGAGCAGTTCTTC.

CDR3: CASSRDRGSDTEAFF. CDR3 DNA sequence: TGTGCCAGCAGCCGAGACAGGGGATCGGACACTGAAGCTTTCTTT. The chain is built from TRBV7-6 and TRBJ1-1; 8 bases are shared with TRBD1. V dropped 5 bases and J dropped 3; count of bases not matched to a gene: 8. CDR3 size: 15 residues. From germline, CDR1 is SGHVS and CDR2 FNYEAQ.